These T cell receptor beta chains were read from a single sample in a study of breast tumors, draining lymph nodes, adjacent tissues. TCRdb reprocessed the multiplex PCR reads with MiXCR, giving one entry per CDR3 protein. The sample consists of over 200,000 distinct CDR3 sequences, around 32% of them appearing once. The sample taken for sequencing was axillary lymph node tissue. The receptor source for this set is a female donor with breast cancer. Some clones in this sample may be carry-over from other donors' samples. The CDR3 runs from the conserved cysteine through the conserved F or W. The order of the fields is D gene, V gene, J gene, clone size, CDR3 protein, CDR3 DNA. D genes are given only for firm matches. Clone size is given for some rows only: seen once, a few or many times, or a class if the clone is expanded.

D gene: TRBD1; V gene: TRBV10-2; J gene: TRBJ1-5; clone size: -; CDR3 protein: CARTGAWPQHF; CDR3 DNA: TGCGCCAGGACAGGGGCTTGGCCCCAGCATTTT
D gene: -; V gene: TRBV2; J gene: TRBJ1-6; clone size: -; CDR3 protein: CASRALGEGSPSYNSPLHF; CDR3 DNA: TGTGCCAGCAGGGCCCTGGGGGAGGGAAGCCCCTCCTATAATTCACCCCTCCACTTT
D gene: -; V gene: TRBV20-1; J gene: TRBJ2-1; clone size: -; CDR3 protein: CSARVPVSYTEQFF; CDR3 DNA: TGCAGTGCTAGAGTACCAGTTTCCTACACTGAGCAGTTCTTC
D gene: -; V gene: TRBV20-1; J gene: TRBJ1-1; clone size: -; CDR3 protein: CSARYTEAFF; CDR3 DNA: TGCAGTGCCCGTTACACTGAAGCTTTCTTT
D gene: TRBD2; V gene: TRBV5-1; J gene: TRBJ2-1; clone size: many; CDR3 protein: CASSFGLAGGNEQFF; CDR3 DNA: TGCGCCAGCAGCTTTGGACTAGCGGGAGGCAATGAGCAGTTCTTC
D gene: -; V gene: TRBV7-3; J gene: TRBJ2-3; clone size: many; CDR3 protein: CASSPRLSTDTQYF; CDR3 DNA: TGTGCCAGCAGTCCTAGACTTAGCACAGATACGCAGTATTTT
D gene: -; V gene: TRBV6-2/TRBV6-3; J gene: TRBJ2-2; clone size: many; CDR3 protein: CASSLADSTNTGELFF; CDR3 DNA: TGTGCCAGCAGCTTAGCTGACAGTACGAACACCGGGGAGCTGTTTTTT
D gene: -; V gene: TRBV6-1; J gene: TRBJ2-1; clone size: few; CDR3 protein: CAAALSSYNEQFF; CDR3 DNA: TGTGCAGCCGCTCTAAGCTCCTACAATGAGCAGTTCTTC
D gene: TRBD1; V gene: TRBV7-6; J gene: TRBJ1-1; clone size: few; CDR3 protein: CASSSAGGGTEAFF; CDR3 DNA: TGTGCCAGCAGCAGCGCAGGGGGTGGCACTGAAGCTTTCTTT
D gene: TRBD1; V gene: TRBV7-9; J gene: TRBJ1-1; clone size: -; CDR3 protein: CASTWTGSDTEAFF; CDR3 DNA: TGTGCCAGCACTTGGACAGGGTCGGACACTGAAGCTTTCTTT
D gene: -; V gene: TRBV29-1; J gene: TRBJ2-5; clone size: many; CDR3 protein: CSVEVRRTTQETQYF; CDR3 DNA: TGCAGCGTTGAAGTCCGCAGGACCACCCAAGAGACCCAGTACTTC
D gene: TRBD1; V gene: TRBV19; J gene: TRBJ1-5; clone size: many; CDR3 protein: CATADRLGGQPQHF; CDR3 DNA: TGTGCCACCGCGGACAGGCTGGGAGGTCAGCCCCAGCATTTT
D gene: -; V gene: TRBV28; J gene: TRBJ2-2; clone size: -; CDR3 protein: CASAGPNTGELFF; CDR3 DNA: TGTGCCAGTGCGGGTCCGAACACCGGGGAGCTGTTTTTT
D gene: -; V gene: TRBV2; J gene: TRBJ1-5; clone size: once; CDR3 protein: CASSERGSNQPQHF; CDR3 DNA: TGTGCCAGCAGTGAACGGGGGAGCAATCAGCCCCAGCATTTT
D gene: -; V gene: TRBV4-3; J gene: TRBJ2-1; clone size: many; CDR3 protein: CASSQLGGSAYEQFF; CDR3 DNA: TGCGCCAGCAGCCAACTCGGCGGGTCGGCCTACGAGCAGTTCTTC
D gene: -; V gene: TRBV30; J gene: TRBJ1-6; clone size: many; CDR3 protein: CAWSVGGALPPLHF; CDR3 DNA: TGTGCCTGGAGTGTAGGCGGCGCGTTACCACCCCTCCACTTT
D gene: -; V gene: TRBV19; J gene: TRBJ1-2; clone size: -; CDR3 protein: CASRGINYGYTF; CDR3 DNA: TGTGCCAGTCGGGGGATTAACTATGGCTACACCTTC
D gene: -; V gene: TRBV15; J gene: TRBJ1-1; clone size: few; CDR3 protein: CATSSFLGTEAFF; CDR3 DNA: TGTGCCACCAGCTCTTTTCTCGGAACTGAAGCTTTCTTT
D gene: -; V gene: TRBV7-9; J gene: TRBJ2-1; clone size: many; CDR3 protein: CASTPRRASNEQFF; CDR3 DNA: TGTGCCAGCACCCCACGCCGGGCTAGCAATGAGCAGTTCTTC
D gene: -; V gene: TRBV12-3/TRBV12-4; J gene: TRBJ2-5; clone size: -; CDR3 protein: CANRGDTETQYF; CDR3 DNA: TGTGCCAACCGAGGGGACACCGAGACCCAGTACTTC
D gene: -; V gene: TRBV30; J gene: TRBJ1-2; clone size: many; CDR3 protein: CAWTDKPNYGYTF; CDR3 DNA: TGTGCCTGGACGGACAAACCAAACTATGGCTACACCTTC
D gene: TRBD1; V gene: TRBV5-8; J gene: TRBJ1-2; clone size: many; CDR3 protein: CASSLGRPGTVFYGYTF; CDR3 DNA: TGTGCCAGCAGCTTAGGCCGTCCCGGGACAGTTTTCTATGGCTACACCTTC
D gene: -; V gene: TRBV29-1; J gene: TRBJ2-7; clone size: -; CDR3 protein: CSVGQGFYEQYF; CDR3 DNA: TGCAGCGTTGGGCAGGGGTTCTACGAGCAGTACTTC
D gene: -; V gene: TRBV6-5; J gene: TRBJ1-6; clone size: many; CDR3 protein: CASSHELPGRASPLHF; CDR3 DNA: TGTGCCAGCAGTCACGAGCTTCCGGGACGGGCTTCACCCCTCCACTTT
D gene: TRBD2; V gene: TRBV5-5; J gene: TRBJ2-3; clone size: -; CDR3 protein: CASRGLAGGTDTQYF; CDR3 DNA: TGTGCCAGCAGAGGACTAGCGGGAGGCACAGATACGCAGTATTTT
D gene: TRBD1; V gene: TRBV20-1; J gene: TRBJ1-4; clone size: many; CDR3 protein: CSARDRGTVKLFF; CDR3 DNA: TGCAGTGCTAGGGACAGGGGGACCGTAAAACTGTTTTTT
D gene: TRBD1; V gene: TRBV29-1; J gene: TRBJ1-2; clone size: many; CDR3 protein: CSVRQGVGYGYTF; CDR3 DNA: TGCAGCGTTAGACAGGGGGTGGGCTATGGCTACACCTTC
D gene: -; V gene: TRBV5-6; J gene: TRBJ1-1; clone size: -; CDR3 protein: CASSPAGMNTEAFF; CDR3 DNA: TGTGCCAGCAGCCCCGCAGGCATGAACACTGAAGCTTTCTTT
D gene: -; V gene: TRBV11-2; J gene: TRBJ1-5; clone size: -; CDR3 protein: CASSGGRKETQHF; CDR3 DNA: TGTGCCAGCAGCGGGGGAAGAAAAGAGACCCAGCATTTT
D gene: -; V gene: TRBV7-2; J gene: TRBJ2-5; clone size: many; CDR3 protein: CASSPERQGMETQYF; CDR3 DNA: TGTGCCAGCAGCCCAGAAAGGCAGGGGATGGAGACCCAGTACTTC
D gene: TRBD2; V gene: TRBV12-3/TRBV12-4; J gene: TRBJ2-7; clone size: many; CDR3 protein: CASRTTSGPTYEQYF; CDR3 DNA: TGTGCCAGCAGAACGACTAGCGGTCCTACCTACGAGCAGTACTTC
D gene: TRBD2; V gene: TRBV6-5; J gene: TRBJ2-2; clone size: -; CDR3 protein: CASSHSISSGRFTGELFF; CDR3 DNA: TGTGCCAGCAGTCACTCGATTTCTAGCGGGAGGTTTACCGGGGAGCTGTTTTTT
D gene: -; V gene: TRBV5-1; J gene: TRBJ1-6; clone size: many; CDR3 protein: CASSTGVDSPLHF; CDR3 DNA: TGCGCCAGCAGCACCGGAGTAGATTCACCCCTCCACTTT
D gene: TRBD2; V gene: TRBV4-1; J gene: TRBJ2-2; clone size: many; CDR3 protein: CACGRLAGGSTGELFF; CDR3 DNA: TGCGCCTGTGGGAGACTAGCGGGAGGTTCCACCGGGGAGCTGTTTTTT
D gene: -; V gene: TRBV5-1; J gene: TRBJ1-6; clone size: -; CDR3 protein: CASTEGGISYNSPLHF; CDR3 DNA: TGCGCCAGCACGGAGGGGGGGATCTCCTATAATTCACCCCTCCACTTT
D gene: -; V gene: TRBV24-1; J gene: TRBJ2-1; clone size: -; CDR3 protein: CATSDPGRGRNNEQFF; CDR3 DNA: TGTGCCACCAGTGACCCGGGCAGGGGACGGAACAATGAGCAGTTCTTC
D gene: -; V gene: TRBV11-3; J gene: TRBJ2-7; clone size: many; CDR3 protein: CARQRRNYEQYF; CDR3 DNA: TGTGCCCGCCAGCGGAGGAACTACGAGCAGTACTTC
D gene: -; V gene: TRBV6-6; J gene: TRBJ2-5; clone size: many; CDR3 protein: CASSYSRGGTQYF; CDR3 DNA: TGTGCCAGCAGTTATAGTAGGGGGGGGACCCAGTACTTC
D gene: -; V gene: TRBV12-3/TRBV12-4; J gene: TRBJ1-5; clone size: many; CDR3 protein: CASSYRDRYQPQHF; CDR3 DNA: TGTGCCAGCAGTTACCGGGACCGATATCAGCCCCAGCATTTT
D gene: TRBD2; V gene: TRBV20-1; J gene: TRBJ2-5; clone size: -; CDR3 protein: CSARASGTSFKETQYF; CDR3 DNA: TGCAGTGCTAGAGCTAGCGGGACTAGCTTTAAAGAGACCCAGTACTTC
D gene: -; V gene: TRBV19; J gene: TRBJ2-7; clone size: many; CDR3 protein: CASSQVAFQYEQYF; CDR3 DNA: TGTGCCAGTAGTCAGGTAGCCTTCCAATACGAGCAGTACTTC
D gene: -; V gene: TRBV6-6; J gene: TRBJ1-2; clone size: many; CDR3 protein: CASSHSGRSFGYTF; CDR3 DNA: TGTGCCAGCAGTCACTCGGGCAGATCTTTTGGCTACACCTTC
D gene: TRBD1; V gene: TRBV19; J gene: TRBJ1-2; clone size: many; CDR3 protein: CASSIESTQGARYGYTF; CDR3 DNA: TGTGCCAGTAGTATAGAATCGACACAGGGGGCTCGGTATGGCTACACCTTC